One sample yielded the 20 T cell receptor beta chains listed below, sequenced in a study of blood T cell repertoires in COVID-19. Measured with immunoSEQ multiplex PCR; TCRdb has only the in-frame clones, and not every one. The table records roughly 150,000 clones, over 80% of them present only once. The specimen sequenced was PBMCs or T cells enriched from blood (not recorded which). The receptors shown here come from a man aged 65-85 years who had been exposed to COVID-19.

The chain has TRBV11-2 and TRBJ1-1; D is undetermined. Germline V lookup: CDR1 SGHAT, CDR2 FQNNGV. The CDR3 runs to 14 residues. V shed 2 bases and J shed 1 base, with 8 bases lying between them. As DNA, the CDR3 is TGTGCCAGCAGCTTATCGGAGGGGAACACTGAAGCTTTCTTT. It translates to CASSLSEGNTEAFF.

The J gene is TRBJ1-2, the V gene TRBV7-8; 7 nucleotides align to TRBD1. Germline V gene sequence: CDR1 SGHVS, CDR2 FQNEAQ. V gave up 1 base and J gave up 6 bases; unmatched junction bases: 5. The CDR3 has 14 residues. The CDR3 region is CASSLGPTGNGYTF. CDR3 DNA: TGTGCCAGCAGCTTAGGGCCGACAGGGAATGGCTACACCTTC.

This rearrangement joins TRBV6-5 to TRBJ1-1, with 8 bases aligning to TRBD1. This CDR3 spans 14 amino acids. V dropped 5 bases and J dropped 6; count of bases not matched to a gene: 8. Germline-derived CDR1 and CDR2 are MNHEY and SVGAGI. The CDR3 sequence is CASSPSTGGAEAFF. The DNA for the CDR3 is TGTGCCAGCAGTCCCTCAACAGGGGGGGCTGAAGCTTTCTTT.

This clone is a singleton in its sample. V gene TRBV4-3 combines with J gene TRBJ1-5, with D possibly TRBD1 on 6 matching bases. Per germline, CDR1 LGHNA and CDR2 YSLEER. The CDR3 runs to 15 residues. V was trimmed by 0 bases and J by 7 bases, leaving 13 bases between them. This CDR3 reads CASSQDTGGRQPQHF. The CDR3 coding sequence is TGCGCCAGCAGCCAAGATACGGGGGGCAGGCAGCCCCAGCATTTT.

The rearrangement links TRBV6-2 or TRBV6-3 to TRBJ1-6; TRBD1 might be the D (6 bases). The CDR3 extends over 12 amino acids. Germline-derived CDR1 and CDR2 are MNHEY and SVGEGT. Trimming cost V 5 bases and J 13 bases, with 12 bases left between them. CDR3 bases: TGTGCCAGCAGTCGTACAGGGTCCCCCCTCCACTTT. The encoded protein is CASSRTGSPLHF.

The V call is TRBV5-4, the J call TRBJ2-7, with 10 bases identical to TRBD2. From germline, CDR1 is SGHNT and CDR2 YYREEE (reference sequence). The CDR3 runs to 15 residues. Unmatched junction bases numbered 9, after V lost 2 bases and J lost 7 bases. CDR3 DNA: TGTGCCAGCAGCTTTAAGCTAGCGGGAGCGGAAGAGCAGTACTTC. This gives the protein CASSFKLAGAEEQYF.

The rearrangement links TRBV3-1 (or the pseudogene TRBV3-2) to TRBJ1-5; 9 bases align to TRBD1. CDR1 LGHDT and CDR2 YNNKEL come from the germline V gene (reference sequence). The CDR3 sequence is 14 residues long. V lost 6 bases to trimming and J lost 6 bases; unmatched junction nucleotides: 6. The CDR3 spells CASRAQGAGQPQHF. The CDR3 coding sequence is TGTGCCAGCAGAGCACAGGGGGCAGGTCAGCCCCAGCATTTT.

The chain links TRBV28 to TRBJ2-1, with TRBD2 matching over 10 bases. V lost 4 bases and J lost 10; bases outside the gene matches: 19. This CDR3 is 18 amino acids long. Per the germline V gene, CDR1 is MDHEN and CDR2 is SYDVKM. This CDR3 is CASSSPIYSGRADEEQFF. The CDR3 region has the DNA TGTGCCAGCAGTTCCCCGATCTACAGCGGGAGGGCGGATGAAGAGCAGTTCTTC.

The chain has TRBV28 and TRBJ1-5, with D uncertain. This CDR3 comprises 14 residues. Germline lookup yields CDR1 MDHEN and CDR2 SYDVKM. V shed 7 bases and J shed 0 bases, with 10 bases lying between them. DNA of the CDR3: TGTGCCAGCACCTATCCCCTTAGCAATCAGCCCCAGCATTTT. As protein: CASTYPLSNQPQHF.

This rearrangement joins TRBV14 to TRBJ2-2; D perhaps matches TRBD2 (6 bases). Germline V lookup: CDR1 SGHDN, CDR2 FVKESK. V dropped 1 base and J dropped 8 bases, with 20 bases sitting between them. This CDR3 is 17 amino acids long. The CDR3 region has the DNA TGTGCCAGCAGCCAAGCGGGAGTATGGCTTGGTGCTGGGGAGCTGTTTTTT. This codes for CASSQAGVWLGAGELFF.

The chain joins TRBV2 to TRBJ2-7; 8 bases map to TRBD2. Per the germline V gene, CDR1 is SNHLY and CDR2 is FYNNEI. Unmatched junction bases numbered 2, after V lost 6 bases and J lost 4 bases. The CDR3 runs 12 residues. For the CDR3, the DNA is TGTGCCAGCAGAACTAGCGGATACGAGCAGTACTTC. Amino acid sequence: CASRTSGYEQYF.

The chain combines TRBV3-1 (or the pseudogene TRBV3-2) with TRBJ1-5; 9 bases match TRBD1. The CDR3 is 20 amino acids. CDR1 is LGHDT and CDR2 is YNNKEL in the germline V gene (reference sequence). Germline trimming cut 0 bases from V and 7 bases from J; bases unmatched to any gene: 19. Here the CDR3 reads CASSQEAPILDRGAEQPQHF. CDR3 coding DNA: TGTGCCAGCAGCCAAGAAGCGCCCATACTCGACAGGGGGGCGGAACAGCCCCAGCATTTT.

The chain has TRBV6-2 or TRBV6-3 and TRBJ1-5; unclear D gene. Trimming cost V 2 bases and J 3 bases, with 14 bases left between them. The germline CDR1 and CDR2 sequences are MNHEY and SVGEGT. The CDR3 consists of 16 residues. CDR3 amino acids: CASSYDGDEINQPQHF. The CDR3 coding sequence is TGTGCCAGCAGTTACGACGGGGATGAGATCAATCAGCCCCAGCATTTT.

V is TRBV3-1 (or the pseudogene TRBV3-2) and J is TRBJ2-2, with 9 bases aligning to TRBD2. Germline V gives CDR1 LGHDT, CDR2 YNNKEL (reference sequence). After removal of 4 bases from V and 1 base from J, the junction contained 16 bases not matched to a gene. This CDR3 is built from 20 residues. In nucleotides, the CDR3 is TGTGCCAGCAGCCCAACCCATCTCGGGACTAGCTCCCGGAACACCGGGGAGCTGTTTTTT. Amino acid sequence: CASSPTHLGTSSRNTGELFF.

The chain links TRBV15 to TRBJ2-7, with D unclear. In germline, CDR1 is LNHNV, CDR2 YYDKDF (reference sequence). V lost 4 bases to trimming and J lost 0 bases, with 10 bases between them. This CDR3 comprises 14 residues. The CDR3 sequence: CATSKDRVSYEQYF. CDR3 sequence (DNA): TGTGCCACCAGCAAGGATCGGGTCTCCTACGAGCAGTACTTC. Filled out from reference TRBV15 and TRBJ2-7, the complete variable domain reads DAMVIQNPRYQVTQFGKPVTLSCSQTLNHNVMYWYQQKSSQAPKLLFHYYDKDFNNEADTPDNFQSRRPNTSFCFLDIRSPGLGDTAMYLCATSKDRVSYEQYFGPGTRLTVT.

The gene calls are TRBV11-2 and TRBJ1-5; the D gene is possibly TRBD1 (5 bases). The CDR3 contains 16 residues. V was trimmed by 2 bases and J by 5 bases, leaving 16 bases between them. Looked up from germline, CDR1 is SGHAT and CDR2 is FQNNGV. The CDR3 sequence is CASSLNGGVRDQPQHF. Written as DNA, the CDR3 is TGTGCCAGCAGCTTAAATGGGGGGGTAAGGGATCAGCCCCAGCATTTT.

The CDR3 here is CASRQDPGQGGNEQFF. The DNA of the CDR3 is TGTGCCAGCAGGCAGGATCCGGGACAGGGGGGGAATGAGCAGTTCTTC. The chain recombines TRBV2 with TRBJ2-1; 11 bases are shared with TRBD1. V dropped 6 bases and J dropped 7; count of bases not matched to a gene: 11. Germline lookup yields CDR1 SNHLY and CDR2 FYNNEI. The CDR3 spans 16 residues.

This rearrangement joins TRBV5-6 to TRBJ1-2; 9 nucleotides align to TRBD1. The CDR3 sequence is 16 residues long. Germline CDR1 SGHDT, CDR2 YYEEEE. J lost 2 bases, V lost 3 bases, and 8 bases had no gene match. CDR3 DNA: TGTGCCAGCAGCTACAGGACAGGGGCGATAAACTATGGCTACACCTTC. Its protein is CASSYRTGAINYGYTF.

The rearrangement joins TRBV29-1 to TRBJ1-3; the D is unclear. V gave up 5 bases and J gave up 4 bases, with 6 bases separating them. This CDR3 region has 11 residues. Germline CDR1 SQVTM, CDR2 ANQGSEA. The CDR3 nucleotides read TGCAGCGTTCCCGAGGGAAACACCATATATTTT. It yields the protein CSVPEGNTIYF.

The chain has TRBV11-2 and TRBJ1-6, with D possibly TRBD1 on 5 matching bases. The CDR3 contains 14 residues. Trimming removed 8 bases from V and 12 bases from J, with 20 bases in between. Per the germline V gene, CDR1 is SGHAT and CDR2 is FQNNGV. CDR3 in DNA: TGTGCCAGCGCCCCGACCGACAGTAATCGACCCCTCCACTTT. Its protein product is CASAPTDSNRPLHF.